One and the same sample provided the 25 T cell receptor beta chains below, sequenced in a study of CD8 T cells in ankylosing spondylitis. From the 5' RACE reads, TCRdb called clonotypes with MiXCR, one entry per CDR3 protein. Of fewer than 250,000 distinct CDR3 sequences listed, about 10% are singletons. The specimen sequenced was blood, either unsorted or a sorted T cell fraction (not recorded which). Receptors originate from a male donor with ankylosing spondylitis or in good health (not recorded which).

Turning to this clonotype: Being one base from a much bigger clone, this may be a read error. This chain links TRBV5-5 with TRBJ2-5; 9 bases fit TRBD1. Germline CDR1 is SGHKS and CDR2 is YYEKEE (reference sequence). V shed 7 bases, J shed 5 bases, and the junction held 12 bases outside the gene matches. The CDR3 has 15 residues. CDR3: CASRPGQGFHETQYF. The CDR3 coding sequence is TGTGCCAGCCGCCCGGGACAGGGCTTCCATGAGACCCAGTACTTC.

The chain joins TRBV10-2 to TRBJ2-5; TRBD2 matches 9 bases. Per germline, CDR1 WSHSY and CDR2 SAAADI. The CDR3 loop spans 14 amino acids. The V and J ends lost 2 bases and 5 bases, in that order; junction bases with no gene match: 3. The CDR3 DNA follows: TGCGCCAGCAGTGAGGGTAGCGGGAGCGAGACCCAGTACTTC. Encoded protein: CASSEGSGSETQYF.

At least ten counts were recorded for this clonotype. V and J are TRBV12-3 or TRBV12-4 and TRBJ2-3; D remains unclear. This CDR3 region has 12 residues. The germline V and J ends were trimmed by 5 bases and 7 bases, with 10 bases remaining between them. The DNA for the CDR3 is TGTGCCAGCAGTCCAGGCCTAAATACGCAGTATTTT. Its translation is CASSPGLNTQYF.

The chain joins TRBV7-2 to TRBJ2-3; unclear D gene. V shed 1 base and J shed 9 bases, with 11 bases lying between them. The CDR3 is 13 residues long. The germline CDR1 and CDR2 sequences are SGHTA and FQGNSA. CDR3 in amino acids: CASSLDLVNTQYF. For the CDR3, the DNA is TGTGCCAGCAGCTTAGACCTAGTCAACACGCAGTATTTT.

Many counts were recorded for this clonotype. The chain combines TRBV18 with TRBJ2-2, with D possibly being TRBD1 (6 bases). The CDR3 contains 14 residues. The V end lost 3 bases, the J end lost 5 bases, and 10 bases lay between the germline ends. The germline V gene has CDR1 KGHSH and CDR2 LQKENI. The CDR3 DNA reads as TGTGCCAGCTCACCGGACAGCGGAACCGGGGAGCTGTTTTTT. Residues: CASSPDSGTGELFF.

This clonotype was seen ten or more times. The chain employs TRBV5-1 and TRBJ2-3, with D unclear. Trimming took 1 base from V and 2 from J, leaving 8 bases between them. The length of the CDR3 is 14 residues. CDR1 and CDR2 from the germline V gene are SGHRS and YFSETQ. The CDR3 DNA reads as TGCGCCAGCAGCTTGTCCCTCACCACAGATACGCAGTATTTT. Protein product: CASSLSLTTDTQYF.

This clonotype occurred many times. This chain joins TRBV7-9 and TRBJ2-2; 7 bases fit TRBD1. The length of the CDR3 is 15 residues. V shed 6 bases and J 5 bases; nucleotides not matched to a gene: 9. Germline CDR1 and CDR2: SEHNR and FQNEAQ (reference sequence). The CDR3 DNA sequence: TGTGCCAGCAGAAATCCCGGGACAGCTACCGGGGAGCTGTTTTTT. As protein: CASRNPGTATGELFF.

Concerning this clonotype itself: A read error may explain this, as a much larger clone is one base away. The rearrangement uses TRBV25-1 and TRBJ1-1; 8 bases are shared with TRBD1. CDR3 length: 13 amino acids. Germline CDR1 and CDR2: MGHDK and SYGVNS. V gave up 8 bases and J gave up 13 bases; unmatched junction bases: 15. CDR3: CASGLWTGSFIFF. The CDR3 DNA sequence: TGTGCCAGCGGCTTGTGGACAGGGAGCTTTATTTTCTTT. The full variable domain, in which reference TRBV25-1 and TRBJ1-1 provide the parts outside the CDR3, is EADIYQTPRYLVIGTGKKITLECSQTMGHDKMYWYQQDPGMELHLIHYSYGVNSTEKGDLSSESTVSRIRTEHFPLTLESARPSHTSQYLCASGLWTGSFIFFGQGTRLTVV.

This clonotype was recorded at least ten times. The CDR3 spells CASSFFKRGVTDTQYF. In DNA, the CDR3 is TGTGCCAGCAGCTTCTTTAAGCGGGGGGTCACAGATACGCAGTATTTT. V and J are TRBV7-8 and TRBJ2-3; 9 nucleotides line up with TRBD2. CDR1 SGHVS and CDR2 FQNEAQ come from the germline V gene. V shed 3 bases, J shed 2 bases, and the junction held 6 bases outside the gene matches. This CDR3 is 16 amino acids long.

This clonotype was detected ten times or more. The CDR3 loop is CASSHPGWGDIQYF. Written as DNA, the CDR3 is TGTGCCAGCAGTCATCCGGGATGGGGGGACATTCAGTACTTC. The chain carries TRBV12-3 or TRBV12-4 and TRBJ2-4; D may be TRBD2 (6 bases). This CDR3 comprises 14 residues. V was pared by 5 bases and J by 8 bases, with 16 bases between.

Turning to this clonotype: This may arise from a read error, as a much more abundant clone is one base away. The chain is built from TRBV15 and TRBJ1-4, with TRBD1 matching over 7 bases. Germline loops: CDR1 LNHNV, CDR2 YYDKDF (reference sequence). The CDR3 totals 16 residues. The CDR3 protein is CVTSNPRGDANEKLFF. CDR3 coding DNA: TGTGTCACCAGCAACCCCAGGGGGGACGCTAATGAAAAACTGTTTTTT.

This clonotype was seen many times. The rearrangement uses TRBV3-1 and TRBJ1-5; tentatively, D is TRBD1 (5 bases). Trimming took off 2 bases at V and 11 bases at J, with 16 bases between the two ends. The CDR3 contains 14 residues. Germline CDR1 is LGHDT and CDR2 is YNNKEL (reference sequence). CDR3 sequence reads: CASSQRPGESAQHF. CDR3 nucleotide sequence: TGTGCCAGCAGCCAAAGACCGGGGGAATCAGCCCAGCATTTT.

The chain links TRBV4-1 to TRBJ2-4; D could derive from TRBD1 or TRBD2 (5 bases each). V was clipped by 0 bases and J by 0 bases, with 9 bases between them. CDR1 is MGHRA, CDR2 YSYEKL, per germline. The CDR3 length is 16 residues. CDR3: CASSQEGTIAKNIQYF. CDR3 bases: TGCGCCAGCAGCCAAGAGGGGACCATAGCCAAAAACATTCAGTACTTC.

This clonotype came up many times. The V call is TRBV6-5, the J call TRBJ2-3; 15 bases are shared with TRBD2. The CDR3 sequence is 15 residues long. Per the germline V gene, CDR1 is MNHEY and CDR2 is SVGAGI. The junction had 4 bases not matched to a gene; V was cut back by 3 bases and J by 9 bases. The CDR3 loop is CASSYGLAGGDTQYF. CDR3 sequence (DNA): TGTGCCAGCAGTTATGGACTAGCGGGAGGGGACACGCAGTATTTT.

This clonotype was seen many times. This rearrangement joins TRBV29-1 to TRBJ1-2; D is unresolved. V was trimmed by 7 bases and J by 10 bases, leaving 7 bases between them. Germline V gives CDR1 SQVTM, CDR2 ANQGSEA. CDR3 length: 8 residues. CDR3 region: CSGGSYTF. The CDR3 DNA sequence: TGCAGCGGAGGCTCCTACACCTTC.

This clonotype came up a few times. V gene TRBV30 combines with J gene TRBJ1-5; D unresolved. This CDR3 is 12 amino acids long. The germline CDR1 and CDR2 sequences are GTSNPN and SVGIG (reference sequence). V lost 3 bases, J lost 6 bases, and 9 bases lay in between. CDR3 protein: CAWRKGGQPQHF. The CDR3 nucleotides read TGTGCCTGGAGGAAGGGAGGTCAGCCCCAGCATTTT.

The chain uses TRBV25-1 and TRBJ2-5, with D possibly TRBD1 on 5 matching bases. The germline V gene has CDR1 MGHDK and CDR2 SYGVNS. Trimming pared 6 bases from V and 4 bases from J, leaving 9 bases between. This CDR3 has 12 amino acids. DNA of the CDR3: TGTGCCAGCAGCGGTAGGGGAGAGACCCAGTACTTC. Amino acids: CASSGRGETQYF.

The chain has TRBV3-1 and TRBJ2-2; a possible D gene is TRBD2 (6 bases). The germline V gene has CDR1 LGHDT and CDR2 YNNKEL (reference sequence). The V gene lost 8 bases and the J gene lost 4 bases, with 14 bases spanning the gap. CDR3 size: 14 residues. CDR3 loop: CASEVQGGTGELFF. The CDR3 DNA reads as TGTGCCAGCGAGGTGCAGGGAGGCACCGGGGAGCTGTTTTTT.

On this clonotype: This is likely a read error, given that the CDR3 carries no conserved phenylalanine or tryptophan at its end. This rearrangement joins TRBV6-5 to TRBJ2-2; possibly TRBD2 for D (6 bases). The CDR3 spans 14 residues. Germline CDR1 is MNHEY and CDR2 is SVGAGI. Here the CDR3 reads CASSDSGGTGELFV. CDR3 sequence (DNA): TGTGCCAGCAGTGACTCCGGAGGGACCGGGGAGCTGTTTGTT.

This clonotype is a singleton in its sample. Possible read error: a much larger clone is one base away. The CDR3 bases are TGTGCCAACAGCTTAGATCTGGGGGCGGGCTATGGCTACACCTTC. Its translation: CANSLDLGAGYGYTF. The chain combines TRBV7-2 with TRBJ1-2; D may be TRBD1 (6 bases). Per the germline V gene, CDR1 is SGHTA and CDR2 is FQGNSA. This CDR3 is built from 15 residues.

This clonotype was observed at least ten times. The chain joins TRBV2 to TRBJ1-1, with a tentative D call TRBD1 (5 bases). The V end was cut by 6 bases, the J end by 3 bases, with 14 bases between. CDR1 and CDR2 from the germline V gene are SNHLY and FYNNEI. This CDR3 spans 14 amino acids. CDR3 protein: CASRAGGDDTEAFF. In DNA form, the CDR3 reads TGTGCCAGCAGGGCGGGGGGGGACGACACTGAAGCTTTCTTT.

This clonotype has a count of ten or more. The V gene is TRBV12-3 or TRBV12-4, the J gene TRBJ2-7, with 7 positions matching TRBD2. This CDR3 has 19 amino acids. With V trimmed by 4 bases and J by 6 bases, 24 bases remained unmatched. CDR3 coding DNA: TGTGCCAGCAGTTCCCAAGGGAGGGGACTACCCCTCCAGGGATCCGAGCAGTACTTC. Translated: CASSSQGRGLPLQGSEQYF.

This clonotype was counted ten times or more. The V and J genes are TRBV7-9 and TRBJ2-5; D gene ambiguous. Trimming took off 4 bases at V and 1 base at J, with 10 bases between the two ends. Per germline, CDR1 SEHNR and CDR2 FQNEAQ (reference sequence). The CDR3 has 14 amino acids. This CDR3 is CASSSDKFQETQYF. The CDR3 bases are TGTGCCAGCAGCTCCGACAAATTCCAAGAGACCCAGTACTTC.

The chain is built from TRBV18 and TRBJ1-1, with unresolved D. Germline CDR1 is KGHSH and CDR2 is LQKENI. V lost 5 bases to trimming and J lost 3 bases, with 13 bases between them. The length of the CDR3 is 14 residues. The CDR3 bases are TGTGCCAGCTCAGGGGTTCGAATGTACACTGAAGCTTTCTTT. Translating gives CASSGVRMYTEAFF.

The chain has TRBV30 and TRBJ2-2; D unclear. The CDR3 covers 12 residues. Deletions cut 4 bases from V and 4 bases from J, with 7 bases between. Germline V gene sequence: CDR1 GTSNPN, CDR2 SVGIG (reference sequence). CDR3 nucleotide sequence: TGTGCCTGGACATTGGGCACCGGGGAGCTGTTTTTT. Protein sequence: CAWTLGTGELFF.